This T cell receptor beta chain was captured by sequencing in a study of beta chain features in type 1 diabetes. The CDR3 has 11 residues. V was pared by 6 bases and J by 8 bases, with 13 bases between. CDR1 and CDR2 from the germline V gene are DFQATT and SNEGSKA (reference sequence). Every isolated RNA sample was fully reverse transcribed, so sequencing captured expressed TCRB transcripts. TCRdb's table, derived via immunoSEQ multiplex PCR, lists solely in-frame clones and lacks some. The profile shows hundreds of thousands of clones, about 30% of them singletons. Findings and limits, study-wide: Junctions at VDJ sites from type 1 diabetes patients had fewer insertions and more deletions.

To note about this clone: Its antigen is undetermined.

The TCR was taken from a man between 18 and 29 years old in good health. The rearrangement uses TRBV20-1 and TRBJ1-2; D is perhaps TRBD1 (5 bases). The specimen was naive CD4+ T cells from blood. CDR3 residues: CSAGTVKGYTF. CDR3 DNA: TGCAGTGCCGGGACGGTAAAAGGCTACACCTTC.